This is a list of T cell receptor beta chains from one sample in a study of shared T cell receptors in the human thymus. This table comes from immunoSEQ multiplex PCR, and its TCRdb copy is limited to in-frame clones, with some not included. The data hold some 400,000 clones, with 95% observed a single time. The sample comprised thymocytes. Source of these receptors: a human donor. Each CDR3 is given with its conserved first and last residue. D genes are given only for firm matches. Some rows mark clone size as missing; the rest say once, few, many or name a class of expanded clone.

D gene: .; V gene: TRBV5-8; J gene: TRBJ2-1; clone size: .; CDR3 protein: CASEEAPFSVDEQFF; CDR3 DNA: TGTGCCAGCGAGGAAGCACCGTTTAGCGTCGATGAGCAGTTCTTC
D gene: .; V gene: TRBV18; J gene: TRBJ1-5; clone size: .; CDR3 protein: CASSPSRGSRSNQPQHF; CDR3 DNA: TGTGCCAGCTCACCCTCTAGGGGGTCCAGGAGCAATCAGCCCCAGCATTTT
D gene: TRBD1; V gene: TRBV27; J gene: TRBJ2-7; clone size: .; CDR3 protein: CASSPRGTHEQYF; CDR3 DNA: TGTGCCAGCAGCCCCAGGGGGACCCACGAGCAGTACTTC
D gene: .; V gene: TRBV6-5; J gene: TRBJ2-7; clone size: .; CDR3 protein: CASSYRDRPTYEQYF; CDR3 DNA: TGTGCCAGCAGTTATCGGGACCGCCCAACCTACGAGCAGTACTTC
D gene: .; V gene: TRBV7-9; J gene: TRBJ1-3; clone size: .; CDR3 protein: CASTLNPRRDSGNTIYF; CDR3 DNA: TGTGCCAGCACCTTAAACCCCAGGCGGGACTCTGGAAACACCATATATTTT
D gene: .; V gene: TRBV5-4; J gene: TRBJ2-7; clone size: few; CDR3 protein: CASSDVDSSSYEQYF; CDR3 DNA: TGTGCCAGCAGCGATGTAGACAGCTCATCCTACGAGCAGTACTTC
D gene: .; V gene: TRBV18; J gene: TRBJ1-5; clone size: .; CDR3 protein: CASSPSSQGGTRNQPQHF; CDR3 DNA: TGTGCCAGCTCACCTTCATCACAGGGAGGTACCCGGAATCAGCCCCAGCATTTT
D gene: .; V gene: TRBV27; J gene: TRBJ1-3; clone size: .; CDR3 protein: CASSPLRSHNRFEDTIYF; CDR3 DNA: TGTGCCAGCAGCCCTCTCCGATCCCACAACCGCTTTGAGGACACCATATATTTT
D gene: TRBD1; V gene: TRBV2; J gene: TRBJ1-1; clone size: .; CDR3 protein: CARTEQGDTEAFF; CDR3 DNA: TGTGCCCGAACGGAGCAGGGGGATACTGAAGCTTTCTTT
D gene: .; V gene: TRBV19; J gene: TRBJ1-1; clone size: .; CDR3 protein: CASSIWQGWVNTEAFF; CDR3 DNA: TGTGCCAGTAGTATATGGCAGGGGTGGGTTAACACTGAAGCTTTCTTT
D gene: .; V gene: TRBV2; J gene: TRBJ1-1; clone size: .; CDR3 protein: CASSEVGNKPFEAFF; CDR3 DNA: TGTGCCAGCAGTGAAGTGGGCAACAAGCCTTTTGAAGCTTTCTTT
D gene: .; V gene: TRBV27; J gene: TRBJ1-3; clone size: .; CDR3 protein: CASSLRSGNTIYF; CDR3 DNA: TGTGCCAGCAGCCTCCGTAGTGGAAACACCATATATTTT
D gene: TRBD2; V gene: TRBV14; J gene: TRBJ2-7; clone size: .; CDR3 protein: CASSLLVTSGYEQYF; CDR3 DNA: TGTGCCAGCAGCCTTCTAGTGACTAGCGGCTACGAGCAGTACTTC
D gene: .; V gene: TRBV28; J gene: TRBJ2-3; clone size: .; CDR3 protein: CASRRWVTDTQYF; CDR3 DNA: TGTGCCAGCAGGAGATGGGTAACAGATACGCAGTATTTT
D gene: .; V gene: TRBV7-8; J gene: TRBJ2-7; clone size: .; CDR3 protein: CASSSPRTERVPYEQYF; CDR3 DNA: TGTGCCAGCAGCTCCCCCAGGACGGAGCGGGTGCCCTACGAGCAGTACTTC
D gene: TRBD2; V gene: TRBV5-6; J gene: TRBJ2-3; clone size: .; CDR3 protein: CASSSSTSSSSILTDTQYF; CDR3 DNA: TGTGCCAGCAGCTCTTCGACTAGCTCCTCCAGTATCCTCACAGATACGCAGTATTTT
D gene: .; V gene: TRBV5-8; J gene: TRBJ2-4; clone size: .; CDR3 protein: CASSLGGRLAKNIQYF; CDR3 DNA: TGTGCCAGCAGCTTGGGGGGCAGACTAGCCAAAAACATTCAGTACTTC
D gene: TRBD2; V gene: TRBV19; J gene: TRBJ2-3; clone size: .; CDR3 protein: CASTASGKAWNCTDTQYF; CDR3 DNA: TGTGCCAGTACGGCTAGCGGGAAGGCTTGGAACTGCACAGATACGCAGTATTTT
D gene: TRBD2; V gene: TRBV10-1; J gene: TRBJ2-1; clone size: .; CDR3 protein: CASSESREGGRALVF; CDR3 DNA: TGCGCCAGCAGTGAGTCGAGAGAGGGAGGGAGGGCCCTGGTCTTC
D gene: .; V gene: TRBV2; J gene: TRBJ1-5; clone size: .; CDR3 protein: CASSDVRDTLGPQHF; CDR3 DNA: TGTGCCAGCAGTGATGTCCGGGACACCCTAGGGCCCCAGCATTTT
D gene: TRBD1; V gene: TRBV9; J gene: TRBJ2-3; clone size: .; CDR3 protein: CASSVEGGGSDTQYF; CDR3 DNA: TGTGCCAGCAGCGTAGAAGGGGGCGGGTCAGATACGCAGTATTTT
D gene: .; V gene: TRBV7-2; J gene: TRBJ2-2; clone size: .; CDR3 protein: CASSFPPGVVRAGELFF; CDR3 DNA: TGTGCCAGCAGCTTTCCGCCTGGTGTAGTAAGGGCCGGGGAGCTGTTTTTT
D gene: TRBD1; V gene: TRBV11-2; J gene: TRBJ2-3; clone size: once; CDR3 protein: CASSSRDRNTDTQYF; CDR3 DNA: TGTGCCAGCAGCTCCCGGGACAGGAACACAGATACGCAGTATTTT
D gene: .; V gene: TRBV4-1; J gene: TRBJ2-1; clone size: .; CDR3 protein: CASSPWDAYNEQFF; CDR3 DNA: TGCGCCAGCAGCCCCTGGGACGCATACAATGAGCAGTTCTTC
D gene: TRBD1; V gene: TRBV6-1; J gene: TRBJ2-5; clone size: .; CDR3 protein: CASSQWTGEWETQYF; CDR3 DNA: TGTGCCAGCAGTCAGTGGACAGGGGAGTGGGAGACCCAGTACTTC
D gene: TRBD1; V gene: TRBV2; J gene: TRBJ1-2; clone size: .; CDR3 protein: CASSGGQGSNYGYTF; CDR3 DNA: TGTGCCAGCAGTGGTGGACAGGGCTCTAACTATGGCTACACCTTC
D gene: .; V gene: TRBV5-4; J gene: TRBJ2-3; clone size: .; CDR3 protein: CASSDSSDTQYF; CDR3 DNA: TGTGCCAGCAGTGATTCCTCAGATACGCAGTATTTT
D gene: TRBD2; V gene: TRBV28; J gene: TRBJ2-7; clone size: .; CDR3 protein: CASSPKGLGGSYEQYF; CDR3 DNA: TGTGCCAGCAGCCCTAAAGGACTAGGAGGCTCCTACGAGCAGTACTTC
D gene: .; V gene: TRBV27; J gene: TRBJ2-1; clone size: .; CDR3 protein: CASSLMLGAEQFF; CDR3 DNA: TGTGCCAGCAGTTTAATGCTAGGTGCTGAGCAGTTCTTC